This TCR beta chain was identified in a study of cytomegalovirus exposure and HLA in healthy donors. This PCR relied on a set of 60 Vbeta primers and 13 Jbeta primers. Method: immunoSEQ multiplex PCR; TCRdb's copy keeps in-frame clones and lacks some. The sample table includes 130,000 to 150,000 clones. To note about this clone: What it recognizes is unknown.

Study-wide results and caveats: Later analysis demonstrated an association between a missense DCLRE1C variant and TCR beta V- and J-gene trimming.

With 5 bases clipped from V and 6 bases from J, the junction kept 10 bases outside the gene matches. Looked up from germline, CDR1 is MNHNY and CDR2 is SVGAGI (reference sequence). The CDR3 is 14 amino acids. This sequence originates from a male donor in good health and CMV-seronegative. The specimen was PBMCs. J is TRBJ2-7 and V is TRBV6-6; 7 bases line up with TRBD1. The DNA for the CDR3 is TGTGCCAGCAGTCCACTGACAGGGAAGGGCGAGCAGTACTTC. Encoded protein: CASSPLTGKGEQYF.